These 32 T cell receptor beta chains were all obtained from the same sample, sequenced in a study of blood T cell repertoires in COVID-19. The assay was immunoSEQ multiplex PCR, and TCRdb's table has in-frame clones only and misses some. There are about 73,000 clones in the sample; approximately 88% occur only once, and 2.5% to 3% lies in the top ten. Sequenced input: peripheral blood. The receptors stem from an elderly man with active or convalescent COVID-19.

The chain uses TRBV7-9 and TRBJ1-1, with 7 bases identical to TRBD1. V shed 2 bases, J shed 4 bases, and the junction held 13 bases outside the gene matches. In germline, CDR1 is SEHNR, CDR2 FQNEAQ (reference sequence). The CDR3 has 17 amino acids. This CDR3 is CASSLCATGVSCTEAFF. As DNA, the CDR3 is TGTGCCAGCAGCTTATGTGCAACAGGGGTTTCGTGCACTGAAGCTTTCTTT.

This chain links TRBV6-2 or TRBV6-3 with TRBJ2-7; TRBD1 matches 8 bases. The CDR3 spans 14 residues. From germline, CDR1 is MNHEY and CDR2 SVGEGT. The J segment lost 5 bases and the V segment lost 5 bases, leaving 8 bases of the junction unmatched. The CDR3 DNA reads TGTGCCAGCAGTAACACGGGACAGGCCAACGAGCAGTACTTC. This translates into CASSNTGQANEQYF.

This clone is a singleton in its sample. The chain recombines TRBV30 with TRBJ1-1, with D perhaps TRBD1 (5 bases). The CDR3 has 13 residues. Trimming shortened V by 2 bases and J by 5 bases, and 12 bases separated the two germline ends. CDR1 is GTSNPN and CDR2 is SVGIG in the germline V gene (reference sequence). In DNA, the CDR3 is TGTGCCTGGAGTCAGGGAAGAAGTACTGAAGCTTTCTTT. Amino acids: CAWSQGRSTEAFF.

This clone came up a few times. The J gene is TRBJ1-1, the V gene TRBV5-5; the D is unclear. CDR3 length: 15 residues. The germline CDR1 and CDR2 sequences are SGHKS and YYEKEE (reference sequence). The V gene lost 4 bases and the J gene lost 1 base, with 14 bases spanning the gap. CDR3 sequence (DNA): TGTGCCAGCAGCACCCACTCGAGAACGAACACTGAAGCTTTCTTT. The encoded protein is CASSTHSRTNTEAFF. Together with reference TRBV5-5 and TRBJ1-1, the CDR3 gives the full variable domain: DAGVTQSPTHLIKTRGQQVTLRCSPISGHKSVSWYQQVLGQGPQFIFQYYEKEERGRGNFPDRFSARQFPNYSSELNVNALLLGDSALYLCASSTHSRTNTEAFFGQGTRLTVV.

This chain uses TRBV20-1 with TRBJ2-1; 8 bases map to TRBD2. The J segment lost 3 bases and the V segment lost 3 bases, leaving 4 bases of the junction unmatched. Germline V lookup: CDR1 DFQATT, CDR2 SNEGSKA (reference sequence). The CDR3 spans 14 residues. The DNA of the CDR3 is TGCAGTGCTAGTCAGGGGACTAGCTACAATGAGCAGTTCTTC. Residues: CSASQGTSYNEQFF.

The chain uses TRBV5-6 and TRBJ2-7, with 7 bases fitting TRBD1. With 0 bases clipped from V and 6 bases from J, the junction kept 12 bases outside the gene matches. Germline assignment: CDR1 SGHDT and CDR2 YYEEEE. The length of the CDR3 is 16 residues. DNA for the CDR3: TGTGCCAGCAGCTTGGTGTGGGGGACAGTAGGAAGCGAGCAGTACTTC. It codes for CASSLVWGTVGSEQYF.

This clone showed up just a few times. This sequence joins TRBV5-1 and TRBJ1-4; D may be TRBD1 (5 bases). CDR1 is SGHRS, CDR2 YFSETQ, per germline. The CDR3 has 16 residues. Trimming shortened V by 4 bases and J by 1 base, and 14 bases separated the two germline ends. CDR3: CASSIGGVRTNEKLFF. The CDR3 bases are TGCGCCAGCAGCATCGGAGGGGTTCGAACTAATGAAAAACTGTTTTTT.

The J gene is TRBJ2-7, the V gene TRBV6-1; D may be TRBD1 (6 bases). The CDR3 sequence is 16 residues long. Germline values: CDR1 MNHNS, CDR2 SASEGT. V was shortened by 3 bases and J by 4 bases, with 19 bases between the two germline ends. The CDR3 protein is CASSDGTHGFRYEQYF. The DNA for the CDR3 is TGTGCCAGCAGTGACGGGACACATGGTTTTCGTTACGAGCAGTACTTC.

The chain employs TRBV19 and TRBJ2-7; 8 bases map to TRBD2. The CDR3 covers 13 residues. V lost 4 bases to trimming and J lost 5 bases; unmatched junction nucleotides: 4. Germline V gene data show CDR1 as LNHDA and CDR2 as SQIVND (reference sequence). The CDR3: CASSTLAGNEQYF. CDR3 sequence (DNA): TGTGCCAGTAGTACCCTAGCGGGCAACGAGCAGTACTTC. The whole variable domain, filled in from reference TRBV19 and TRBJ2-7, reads DGGITQSPKYLFRKEGQNVTLSCEQNLNHDAMYWYRQDPGQGLRLIYYSQIVNDFQKGDIAEGYSVSREKKESFPLTVTSAQKNPTAFYLCASSTLAGNEQYFGPGTRLTVT.

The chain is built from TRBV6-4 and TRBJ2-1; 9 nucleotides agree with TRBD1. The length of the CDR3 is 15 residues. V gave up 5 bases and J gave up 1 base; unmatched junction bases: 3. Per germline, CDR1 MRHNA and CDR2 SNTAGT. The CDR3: CASSPGTGSYNEQFF. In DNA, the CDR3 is TGTGCCAGCAGTCCGGGGACAGGGTCCTACAATGAGCAGTTCTTC.

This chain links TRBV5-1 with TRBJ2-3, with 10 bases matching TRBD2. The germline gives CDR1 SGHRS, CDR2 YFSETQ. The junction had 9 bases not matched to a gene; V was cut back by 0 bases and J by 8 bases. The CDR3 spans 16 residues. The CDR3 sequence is CASSLEASGRWGTQYF. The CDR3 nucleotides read TGCGCCAGCAGCTTGGAGGCTAGCGGGAGATGGGGTACGCAGTATTTT.

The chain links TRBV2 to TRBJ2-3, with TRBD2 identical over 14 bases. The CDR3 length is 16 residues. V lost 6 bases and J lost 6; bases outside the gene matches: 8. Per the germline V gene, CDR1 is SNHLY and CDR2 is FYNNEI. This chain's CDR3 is CASRSGLAGVVDTQYF. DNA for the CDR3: TGTGCCAGCAGATCGGGACTAGCGGGAGTAGTGGATACGCAGTATTTT. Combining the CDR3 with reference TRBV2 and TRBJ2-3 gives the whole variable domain EPEVTQTPSHQVTQMGQEVILRCVPISNHLYFYWYRQILGQKVEFLVSFYNNEISEKSEIFDDQFSVERPDGSNFTLKIRSTKLEDSAMYFCASRSGLAGVVDTQYFGPGTRLTVL.

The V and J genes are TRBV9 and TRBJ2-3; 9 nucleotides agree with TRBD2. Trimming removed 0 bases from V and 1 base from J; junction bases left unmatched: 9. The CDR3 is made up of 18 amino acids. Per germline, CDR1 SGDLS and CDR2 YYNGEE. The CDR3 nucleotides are TGTGCCAGCAGCGTAGATCTTAGCGGGAGCCCCGGCACAGATACGCAGTATTTT. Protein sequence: CASSVDLSGSPGTDTQYF. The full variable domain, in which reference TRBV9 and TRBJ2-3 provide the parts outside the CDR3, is DSGVTQTPKHLITATGQRVTLRCSPRSGDLSVYWYQQSLDQGLQFLIQYYNGEERAKGNILERFSAQQFPDLHSELNLSSLELGDSALYFCASSVDLSGSPGTDTQYFGPGTRLTVL.

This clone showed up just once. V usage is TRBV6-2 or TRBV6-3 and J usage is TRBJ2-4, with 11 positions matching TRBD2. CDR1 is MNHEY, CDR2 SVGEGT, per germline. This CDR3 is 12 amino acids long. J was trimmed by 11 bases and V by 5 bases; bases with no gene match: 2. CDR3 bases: TGTGCCAGCAGTCCGGGACTAGCGGTTCAGTACTTC. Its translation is CASSPGLAVQYF.

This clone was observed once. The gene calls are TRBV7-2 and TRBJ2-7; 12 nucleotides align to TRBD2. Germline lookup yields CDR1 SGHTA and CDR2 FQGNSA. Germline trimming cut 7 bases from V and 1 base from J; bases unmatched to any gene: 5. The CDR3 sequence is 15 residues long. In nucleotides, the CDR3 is TGTGCCAGCAAGTTAGGGACTAGCGGGTCCTACGAGCAGTACTTC. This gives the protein CASKLGTSGSYEQYF. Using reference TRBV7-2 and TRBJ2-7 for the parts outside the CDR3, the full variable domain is GAGVSQSPSNKVTEKGKDVELRCDPISGHTALYWYRQSLGQGLEFLIYFQGNSAPDKSGLPSDRFSAERTGGSVSTLTIQRTQQEDSAVYLCASKLGTSGSYEQYFGPGTRLTVT.

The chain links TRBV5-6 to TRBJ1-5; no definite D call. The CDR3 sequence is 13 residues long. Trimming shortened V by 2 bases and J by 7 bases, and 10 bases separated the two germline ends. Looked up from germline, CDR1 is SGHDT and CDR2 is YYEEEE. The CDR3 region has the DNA TGTGCCAGCAGCTTAACAGAGTGGCAGCCCCAGCATTTT. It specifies CASSLTEWQPQHF.

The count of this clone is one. The CDR3 DNA sequence: TGTGCCAGCAGCTCAGGACAGGCAGATACGCAGTATTTT. Its protein is CASSSGQADTQYF. This chain links TRBV5-5 with TRBJ2-3; 7 nucleotides line up with TRBD1. The ends lost 3 bases at V and 4 bases at J; junction bases unmatched: 2. Germline CDR1 reads SGHKS; CDR2 reads YYEKEE (reference sequence). The CDR3 contains 13 residues.

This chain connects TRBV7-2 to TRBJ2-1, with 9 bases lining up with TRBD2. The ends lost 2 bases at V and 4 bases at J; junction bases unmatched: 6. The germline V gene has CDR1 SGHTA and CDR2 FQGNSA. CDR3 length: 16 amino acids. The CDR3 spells CASSLISSGTYNEQFF. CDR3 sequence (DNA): TGTGCCAGCAGCTTAATTTCTAGCGGGACATACAATGAGCAGTTCTTC.

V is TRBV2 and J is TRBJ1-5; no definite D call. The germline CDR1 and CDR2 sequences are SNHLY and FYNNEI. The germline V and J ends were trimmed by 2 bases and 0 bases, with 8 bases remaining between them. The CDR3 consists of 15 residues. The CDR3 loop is CASSESRHSNQPQHF. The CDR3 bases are TGTGCCAGCAGTGAAAGCAGACATAGCAATCAGCCCCAGCATTTT. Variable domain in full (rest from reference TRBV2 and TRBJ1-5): EPEVTQTPSHQVTQMGQEVILRCVPISNHLYFYWYRQILGQKVEFLVSFYNNEISEKSEIFDDQFSVERPDGSNFTLKIRSTKLEDSAMYFCASSESRHSNQPQHFGDGTRLSIL.

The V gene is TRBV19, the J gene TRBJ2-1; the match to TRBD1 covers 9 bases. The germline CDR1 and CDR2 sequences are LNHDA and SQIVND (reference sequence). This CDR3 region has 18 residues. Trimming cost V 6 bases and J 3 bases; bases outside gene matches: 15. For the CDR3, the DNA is TGTGCCAGTAGAGGCGCGGGACAGGGTCCCTCAAGCTACAATGAGCAGTTCTTC. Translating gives CASRGAGQGPSSYNEQFF.

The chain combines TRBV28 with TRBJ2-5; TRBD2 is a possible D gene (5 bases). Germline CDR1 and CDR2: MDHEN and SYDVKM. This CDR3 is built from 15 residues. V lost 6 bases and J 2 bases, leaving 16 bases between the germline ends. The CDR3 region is CASRSGKQRQETQYF. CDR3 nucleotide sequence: TGTGCCAGCAGGTCGGGAAAACAGCGACAAGAGACCCAGTACTTC.

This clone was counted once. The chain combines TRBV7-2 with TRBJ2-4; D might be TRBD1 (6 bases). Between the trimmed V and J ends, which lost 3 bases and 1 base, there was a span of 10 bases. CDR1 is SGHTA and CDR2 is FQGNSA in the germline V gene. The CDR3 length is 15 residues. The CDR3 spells CASSLEQGAKNIQYF. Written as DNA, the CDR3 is TGTGCCAGCAGCTTGGAGCAGGGGGCCAAAAACATTCAGTACTTC.

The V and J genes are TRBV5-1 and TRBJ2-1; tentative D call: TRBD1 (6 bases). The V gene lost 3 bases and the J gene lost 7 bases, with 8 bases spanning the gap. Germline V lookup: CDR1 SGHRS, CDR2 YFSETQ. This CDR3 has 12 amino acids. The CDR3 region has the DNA TGCGCCAGCAGCTCCAGGGGAAATGAGCAGTTCTTC. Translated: CASSSRGNEQFF.

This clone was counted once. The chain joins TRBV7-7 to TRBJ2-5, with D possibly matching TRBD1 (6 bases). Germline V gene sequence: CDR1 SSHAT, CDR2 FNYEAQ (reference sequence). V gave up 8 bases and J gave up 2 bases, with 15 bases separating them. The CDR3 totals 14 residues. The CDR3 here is CASGTGQQQETQYF. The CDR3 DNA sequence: TGTGCCAGCGGGACCGGACAGCAGCAAGAGACCCAGTACTTC.

Here the CDR3 DNA reads TGTGCCAGCACCCCCGGGGGGCCTCAGCCCCAGCATTTT. Encoded protein: CASTPGGPQPQHF. The genes are TRBV6-2 or TRBV6-3 and TRBJ1-5; D is possibly TRBD1 (6 bases). The CDR3 is 13 residues long. CDR1 and CDR2 (germline): MNHEY, SVGEGT. The V gene lost 7 bases and the J gene lost 6 bases, with 13 bases spanning the gap.

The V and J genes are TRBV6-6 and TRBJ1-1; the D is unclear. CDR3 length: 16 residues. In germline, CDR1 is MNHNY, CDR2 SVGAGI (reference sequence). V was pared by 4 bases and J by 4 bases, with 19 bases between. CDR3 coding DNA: TGTGCCAGCAGTTCTCCGCGAGCTGGAGCCTCCACTGAAGCTTTCTTT. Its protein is CASSSPRAGASTEAFF.

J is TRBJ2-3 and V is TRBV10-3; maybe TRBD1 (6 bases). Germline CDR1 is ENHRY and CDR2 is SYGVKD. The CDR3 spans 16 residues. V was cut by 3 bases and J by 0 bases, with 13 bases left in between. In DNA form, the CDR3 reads TGTGCCATCAGTGAATACCTCGGACAGAGCACAGATACGCAGTATTTT. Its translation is CAISEYLGQSTDTQYF.

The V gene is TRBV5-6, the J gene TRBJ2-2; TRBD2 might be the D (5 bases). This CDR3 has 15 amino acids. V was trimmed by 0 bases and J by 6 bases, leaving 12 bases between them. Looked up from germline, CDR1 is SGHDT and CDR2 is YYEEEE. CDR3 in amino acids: CASSLDSGFSGELFF. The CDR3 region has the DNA TGTGCCAGCAGCTTGGACTCGGGGTTCTCCGGGGAGCTGTTTTTT.

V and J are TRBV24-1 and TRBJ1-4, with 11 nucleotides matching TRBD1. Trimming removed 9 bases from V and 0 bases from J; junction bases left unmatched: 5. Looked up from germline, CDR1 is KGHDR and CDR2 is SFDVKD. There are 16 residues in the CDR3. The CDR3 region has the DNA TGTGCCACCGGGGACAGGGGGAAGACAACTAATGAAAAACTGTTTTTT. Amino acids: CATGDRGKTTNEKLFF.

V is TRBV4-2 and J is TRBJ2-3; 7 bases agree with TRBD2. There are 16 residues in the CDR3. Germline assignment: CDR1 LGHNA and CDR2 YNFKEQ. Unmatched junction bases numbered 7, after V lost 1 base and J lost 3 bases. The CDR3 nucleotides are TGTGCCAGCAGCCAAGGCCCAATCGGGAGGACAGATACGCAGTATTTT. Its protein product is CASSQGPIGRTDTQYF.

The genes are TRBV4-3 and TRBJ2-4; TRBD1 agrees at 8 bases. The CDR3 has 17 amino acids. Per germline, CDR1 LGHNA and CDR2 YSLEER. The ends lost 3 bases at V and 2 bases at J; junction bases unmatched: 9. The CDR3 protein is CASSQAGTGLSKNIQYF. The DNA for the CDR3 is TGCGCCAGCAGCCAGGCCGGGACAGGCCTTTCCAAAAACATTCAGTACTTC.

Here the CDR3 reads CASSAPQGNGAEAFF. CDR3 DNA: TGTGCCAGCAGTGCACCACAGGGTAACGGGGCTGAAGCTTTCTTT. V gene TRBV2 combines with J gene TRBJ1-1; D perhaps matches TRBD1 (6 bases). V dropped 4 bases and J dropped 6 bases, with 18 bases sitting between them. Germline V gives CDR1 SNHLY, CDR2 FYNNEI. The CDR3 has 15 amino acids. Looking up the rest from reference TRBV2 and TRBJ1-1 gives the full variable domain: EPEVTQTPSHQVTQMGQEVILRCVPISNHLYFYWYRQILGQKVEFLVSFYNNEISEKSEIFDDQFSVERPDGSNFTLKIRSTKLEDSAMYFCASSAPQGNGAEAFFGQGTRLTVV.